This T cell receptor (beta chain) derives from a study of CD8 T cells in ankylosing spondylitis. Study findings and constraints: Disease-associated clones were reportedly significantly overrepresented in matched ankylosing spondylitis synovial fluid. A motif in TCR beta, a set of eight highly homologous variants, appeared characteristic of ankylosing spondylitis blood.

V dropped 4 bases and J dropped 8 bases, with 14 bases sitting between them. Germline assignment: CDR1 SEHNR and CDR2 FQNEAQ (reference sequence). There are 13 residues in the CDR3. TCRdb re-derived calls from the 5' RACE reads in MiXCR, one entry per CDR3 protein. The repertoire includes around 770,000 distinct CDR3 sequences, approximately 12% of them detected once, and 0.51% sits in the top ten. As concerns this clonotype: Its antigen is undetermined.

The chain employs TRBV7-9 and TRBJ1-2, with D perhaps TRBD1 (5 bases). This receptor was obtained from a male donor with ankylosing spondylitis. The source material was blood, either unsorted or a sorted T cell fraction (not recorded which). DNA of the CDR3: TGTGCCAGCAGCTCCTATACCCAGGGAGGCTACACCTTC. This translates into CASSSYTQGGYTF.